This T cell receptor beta chain was sequenced during a study of Graves' ophthalmopathy and Graves' hyperthyroidism (dated by TCRdb to the late 2010s). Broadly, across the study: Peripheral blood was collected at initial diagnosis, prior to any treatment. The study used TCR beta repertoire signatures to distinguish Graves' ophthalmopathy from Graves' hyperthyroidism and to predict progression to ophthalmopathy. In total, over 130 blood samples were TCR-sequenced: approximately 40 ophthalmopathy, under 85 hyperthyroidism and some 17 hyperthyroidism-to-ophthalmopathy patients. To explore V-J signatures that separate ophthalmopathy from hyperthyroidism, a discovery set of more than 95 patients was enrolled, consisting of about 45 with ophthalmopathy and around 57 with stable hyperthyroidism. For independent validation, a separate cohort was made up of fewer than 20 hyperthyroidism patients plus 17 patients who later progressed from hyperthyroidism to ophthalmopathy. In over 5 hyperthyroidism patients, the T-cell repertoire of thyroid tissue was compared with the T-cell repertoire of blood. After sampling, hyperthyroidism patients received methimazole starting at 30 mg daily, and ophthalmopathy patients received high-dose intravenous methylprednisolone. The approximately 98 discovery patients were randomly divided into training and test sets at a 7:3 ratio. The full study reports these points: Most of the expanded thyroid clonotypes with a frequency above 0.001 were also detected in blood, and it was suggested that the thyroid immune response may be reflected by blood repertoires. In validation, the model predicted ophthalmopathy progression with about 71% sensitivity and about 73% specificity; eleven to twelve predicted patients were CT-confirmed with GO in a median of approximately six months. Ophthalmopathy was separated from stable hyperthyroidism by the 13-signature model with just under 90% sensitivity and just under 84% specificity in cross-validation and with 80%/75% in the test set. Sample size was not predetermined statistically, and investigators were not blinded to group allocation.

Hyperthyroidism was considered stable if no progression to ophthalmopathy occurred within 18 months of follow-up. Patients with hyperthyroidism were aged 18 to 65 years, had been newly diagnosed, and had a disease duration of less than 2 months. Patients with other autoimmune diseases, uncontrolled infections, pregnancy or lactation were excluded from the study. Clinical symptoms, serum thyroxine, TRAb, thyroid ultrasound and orbital computed tomography formed the basis of the diagnosis. PBMCs were isolated from 7.5 to 10 ml of fresh peripheral blood by Ficoll-Paque density gradient centrifugation. Trizol reagent was used to extract the total RNA, and its quality was then checked on an Agilent 2100 Bioanalyzer. This clonotype appeared many times. Its antigen has not been determined. Base-call qualities are not available, and no considerably larger clone is one nucleotide away. The V end loses 0 bases and the J end loses 0 bases, and a stretch of 8 bases separates them. The CDR3 goes from the cysteine to the phenylalanine over 15 residues. CDR3 DNA only is kept here, 45 bases in frame from base 1. Taken from the germline V gene (reference sequence), the CDR1 and CDR2 loops are LNHNV and YYDKDF.

TCR beta CDR3 regions were amplified from RNA transcripts for repertoire sequencing. The first round was an RT-PCR using HTBI primers with the Qiagen OneStep RT-PCR kit, and this first round was followed by a second-round multiplex PCR, then size selection and purification. Libraries were sequenced on an Illumina HiSeq2000 using paired-end 100 bp reads. Per the source publication's procedure: Reads were processed with SOAPnuke, discarding reads with adapters, uncalled bases, mean Phred below 15, or no exact constant-primer or identifier match. High-quality paired reads were merged with COPE v1.2.5. Unique nucleotide sequences were defined as clonotypes and aligned to IMGT TRB V, D and J references using MiTCR v1.1. Only V-J combinations with frequency above 0.0001 were analysed, covering approximately 99% of repertoires. For each V-J combination, a TCR clonal expansion and chaos score was defined as the ratio of F50 clonal expansion to chaos observed in the TCRdist matrix. Features were reduced by Welch's t-statistics and random forest to more than 10 V-J combinations, which fed a naive Bayes classifier. The Morisita-Horn index was used to measure how similar the thyroid and blood repertoires were. Starting from the raw public reads, TCRdb applied fastp trimming at Q25, assembled clones with MiXCR and retained in-frame beta chains. When rows share a CDR3 protein, they turn into one entry using the most common DNA and genes. The V and J calls come from TCRdb's annotation, not from the publication. For this sample there are about 620,000 distinct CDR3 sequences; 22% appear just once. Approximately 6.9% of the sample is in the top ten clones.

This clonotype originated in a woman younger than 35 with stable Graves' hyperthyroidism. Some clones in this sample may be carry-over from other donors' samples. Donor details come from another sample of the same person, matched by shared clones. Specimen: peripheral blood. The chain uses TRBV15 and TRBJ1-1, and TRBD1 may be the D gene, going by 6 matching bases. The CDR3 amino acid sequence is: CATSRETGLNTEAFF. The sequenced DNA: TGTGCCACCAGCAGAGAGACAGGACTGAACACTGAAGCTTTCTTT.